The next 22 T cell receptor beta chains were all read from a single sample in a study of CD8 T cells in Susac syndrome. Random hexamers were used to reverse transcribe an amount of about 0.45 to 1 ug RNA. MiXCR, run by TCRdb on the immunoSEQ multiplex PCR reads, gives a single entry per CDR3 protein. The table includes approximately 150,000 distinct CDR3 sequences, approximately 93% detected once. The sequencing sample was made of CD4+ T cells from PBMCs. The receptors shown here come from a human donor with multiple sclerosis.

This clonotype was observed a few times. The rearrangement joins TRBV11-2 to TRBJ2-3, with D unclear. The length of the CDR3 is 13 residues. Germline loops: CDR1 SGHAT, CDR2 FQNNGV. The V end was cut by 6 bases, the J end by 3 bases, with 10 bases between. CDR3 loop: CASSFLETDTQYF. CDR3 DNA sequence: TGTGCCAGCAGTTTCCTAGAGACAGATACGCAGTATTTT.

This sequence joins TRBV6-5 and TRBJ1-2; D might be TRBD1 (5 bases). The CDR3 is 14 residues long. Germline CDR1 reads MNHEY; CDR2 reads SVGAGI. V was shortened by 7 bases and J by 3 bases, with 15 bases between the two germline ends. The CDR3 loop reads CASTSRSGDYGYTF. CDR3 nucleotide sequence: TGTGCCAGCACCTCCCGGTCGGGGGACTATGGCTACACCTTC.

V is TRBV2 and J is TRBJ1-5; D remains ambiguous. CDR3 size: 14 residues. CDR1 and CDR2 (germline): SNHLY, FYNNEI. V was trimmed by 8 bases and J by 4 bases, leaving 15 bases between them. The CDR3 bases are TGTGCCAGCTCCTCCGTCAACATTAATCAGCCCCAGCATTTT. Amino acids: CASSSVNINQPQHF.

This chain joins TRBV6-6 and TRBJ1-4; perhaps TRBD1 as D (6 bases). Germline V gene sequence: CDR1 MNHNY, CDR2 SVGAGI (reference sequence). The CDR3 has 14 residues. Trimming removed 11 bases from V and 1 base from J, with 14 bases in between. CDR3 in amino acids: CASTRDITNEKLFF. The CDR3, as DNA: TGTGCCTCTACCAGGGACATAACTAATGAAAAACTGTTTTTT.

The chain combines TRBV28 with TRBJ2-1, with unresolved D. Germline V gene lookup returns CDR1 MDHEN and CDR2 SYDVKM. Between the trimmed V and J ends, which lost 3 bases and 1 base, there was a span of 7 bases. The length of the CDR3 is 14 residues. CDR3: CASSFGWSYNEQFF. CDR3 DNA: TGTGCCAGCAGTTTTGGTTGGTCCTACAATGAGCAGTTCTTC.

The J gene is TRBJ2-5, the V gene TRBV20-1; D is possibly TRBD1 (6 bases). V lost 1 base to trimming and J lost 5 bases, with 14 bases between them. The CDR3 consists of 14 residues. Germline CDR1 and CDR2: DFQATT and SNEGSKA (reference sequence). The CDR3 DNA reads TGCAGTGCTAGAGGACAGGACGGCAGGGAGACCCAGTACTTC. It is translated as CSARGQDGRETQYF.

This chain links TRBV18 with TRBJ2-6; D not resolved. The CDR3 covers 15 residues. Trimming removed 5 bases from V and 0 bases from J, with 8 bases in between. Germline CDR1 is KGHSH and CDR2 is LQKENI. The CDR3 region has the DNA TGTGCCAGCTCAGCCGTTGGCTCTGGGGCCAACGTCCTGACTTTC. Translating gives CASSAVGSGANVLTF.

The sample holds one count of this clonotype. The rearrangement uses TRBV29-1 and TRBJ1-1; D not certain. The CDR3 runs 13 residues. The V end lost 7 bases, the J end lost 2 bases, and 14 bases lay between the germline ends. CDR1 is SQVTM and CDR2 is ANQGSEA in the germline V gene. CDR3 region: CSAKGQVNTEAFF. The CDR3 DNA sequence: TGCAGCGCAAAAGGGCAGGTCAACACTGAAGCTTTCTTT.

This chain links TRBV9 with TRBJ1-2; D might be TRBD1 (6 bases). V was clipped by 3 bases and J by 0 bases, with 15 bases between them. Germline CDR1 and CDR2: SGDLS and YYNGEE. The CDR3 totals 16 residues. CDR3 sequence: CASSELDRVTNYGYTF. CDR3 in DNA: TGTGCCAGCAGCGAGCTGGACAGAGTAACTAACTATGGCTACACCTTC.

The CDR3 coding sequence is TGTGCCAGCAGAACGACTAGCGGGGGGGCAAGATCCTACGAGCAGTACTTC. As protein: CASRTTSGGARSYEQYF. The chain joins TRBV6-1 to TRBJ2-7, with 14 bases lining up with TRBD2. The CDR3 contains 17 residues. J lost 1 base, V lost 6 bases, and 8 bases had no gene match. The germline V gene has CDR1 MNHNS and CDR2 SASEGT.

V usage is TRBV11-2 and J usage is TRBJ1-4, with 7 positions matching TRBD1. Germline V CDR1 and CDR2: SGHAT, FQNNGV. With V trimmed by 3 bases and J by 10 bases, 14 bases remained unmatched. The CDR3 is 16 amino acids. The CDR3 spells CASSFQQGQRGGKLFF. The DNA of the CDR3 is TGTGCCAGCAGCTTTCAACAGGGACAGCGTGGTGGAAAACTGTTTTTT.

The genes are TRBV15 and TRBJ1-2; TRBD1 might be the D (5 bases). The CDR3 contains 16 residues. Trimming left V 0 bases short and J 2 bases short, with 13 bases between. The germline V gene encodes CDR1 LNHNV and CDR2 YYDKDF (reference sequence). CDR3 sequence: CATSRDWREGNYGYTF. The DNA for the CDR3 is TGTGCCACCAGCAGAGACTGGAGGGAGGGGAACTATGGCTACACCTTC. Full variable domain (outside the CDR3, taken from reference TRBV15 and TRBJ1-2): DAMVIQNPRYQVTQFGKPVTLSCSQTLNHNVMYWYQQKSSQAPKLLFHYYDKDFNNEADTPDNFQSRRPNTSFCFLDIRSPGLGDTAMYLCATSRDWREGNYGYTFGSGTRLTVV.

J is TRBJ2-7 and V is TRBV3-1; perhaps TRBD1 as D (5 bases). The CDR3 runs 15 residues. Per the germline V gene, CDR1 is LGHDT and CDR2 is YNNKEL (reference sequence). V lost 1 base and J lost 2, with 12 bases in between. The DNA for the CDR3 is TGTGCCAGCAGCCAAGGGCAGGGTATAGCCTACGAGCAGTACTTC. This gives the protein CASSQGQGIAYEQYF.

V gene TRBV20-1 combines with J gene TRBJ2-1; 8 bases are shared with TRBD2. In germline, CDR1 is DFQATT, CDR2 SNEGSKA (reference sequence). The junction had 3 bases not matched to a gene; V was cut back by 1 base and J by 4 bases. The CDR3 has 14 amino acids. CDR3 residues: CSARGTSLYNEQFF. In nucleotides, the CDR3 is TGCAGTGCTAGAGGGACTAGCTTATACAATGAGCAGTTCTTC.

The rearrangement links TRBV3-1 to TRBJ2-5; the D is unclear. Deletions cut 3 bases from V and 9 bases from J, with 8 bases between. In germline, CDR1 is LGHDT, CDR2 YNNKEL (reference sequence). The CDR3 contains 11 residues. The CDR3 sequence is CASSQTGPQYF. In DNA, the CDR3 is TGTGCCAGCAGCCAGACCGGGCCCCAGTACTTC.

The gene calls are TRBV28 and TRBJ1-5, with 7 positions matching TRBD1. There are 14 residues in the CDR3. Losses at the gene ends were 5 bases for V and 6 bases for J; bases not matched to a gene: 7. Germline values: CDR1 MDHEN, CDR2 SYDVKM. The CDR3 bases are TGTGCCAGCAGTACGAGACAGGGAGTTCAGCCCCAGCATTTT. Amino acid sequence: CASSTRQGVQPQHF.

The chain joins TRBV19 to TRBJ1-2; D is perhaps TRBD1 (5 bases). This CDR3 has 17 amino acids. Germline loops: CDR1 LNHDA, CDR2 SQIVND (reference sequence). V lost 0 bases, J lost 4 bases, and 18 bases lay in between. The DNA of the CDR3 is TGTGCCAGTAGTATAGATCCGGGACGGAACCCATTCTATGGCTACACCTTC. It yields the protein CASSIDPGRNPFYGYTF. The variable domain in full, with the rest retrieved from reference TRBV19 and TRBJ1-2, is DGGITQSPKYLFRKEGQNVTLSCEQNLNHDAMYWYRQDPGQGLRLIYYSQIVNDFQKGDIAEGYSVSREKKESFPLTVTSAQKNPTAFYLCASSIDPGRNPFYGYTFGSGTRLTVV.

The V gene is TRBV5-8, the J gene TRBJ1-2; D is possibly TRBD1 (6 bases). The CDR3 sequence is 13 residues long. Germline V gene data show CDR1 as SGHTS and CDR2 as YDEGEE. V gave up 0 bases and J gave up 8 bases, with 11 bases separating them. The CDR3 nucleotides read TGTGCCAGCAGCTTGGACAGGGTAGGAGGCTACACCTTC. Translating gives CASSLDRVGGYTF.

The chain employs TRBV6-6 and TRBJ1-2; D remains unclear. The V gene lost 4 bases and the J gene lost 4 bases, with 13 bases spanning the gap. This CDR3 comprises 14 residues. Germline lookup yields CDR1 MNHNY and CDR2 SVGAGI (reference sequence). Here the CDR3 reads CASSLNTGSYGYTF. The CDR3 bases are TGTGCCAGCAGTTTAAATACCGGGAGCTATGGCTACACCTTC.

V and J are TRBV30 and TRBJ2-3; either TRBD1 or TRBD2 may fit D (6 bases each). V was shortened by 2 bases and J by 1 base, with 19 bases between the two germline ends. CDR1 is GTSNPN, CDR2 SVGIG, per germline (reference sequence). The CDR3 is 17 amino acids. The CDR3 here is CAWSRQGRLIRTDTQYF. The DNA for the CDR3 is TGTGCCTGGAGTAGGCAGGGGAGGCTTATTCGCACAGATACGCAGTATTTT.

The CDR3 spells CATSSWGAFPSYNSPLHF. The DNA for the CDR3 is TGTGCCACCAGTTCCTGGGGAGCTTTTCCCTCCTATAATTCACCCCTCCACTTT. The rearrangement links TRBV24-1 to TRBJ1-6, with unresolved D. The CDR3 extends over 18 amino acids. Looked up from germline, CDR1 is KGHDR and CDR2 is SFDVKD. V was pared by 6 bases and J by 0 bases, with 17 bases between.

The genes are TRBV30 and TRBJ2-3, with D perhaps being TRBD1 or TRBD2 (6 bases each). Between the trimmed V and J ends, which lost 5 bases and 7 bases, there was a span of 19 bases. The CDR3 runs to 14 residues. CDR1 is GTSNPN and CDR2 is SVGIG in the germline V gene (reference sequence). CDR3 loop: CAWGGTPAGNTQYF. The CDR3, as DNA: TGTGCCTGGGGTGGGACACCCGCGGGAAATACGCAGTATTTT.